This T cell receptor (beta chain) appears in the sequencing data of a study of cytomegalovirus exposure and HLA in healthy donors. Study details: Samples from HLA-typed donors yielded 65 million to 90 million unique TCRs in an early data release. Study findings and constraints: Later analysis indicated greater clonal expansion among HLA-associated TCR beta chains than among equally common other chains.

PCR amplification relied on 60 Vbeta primers (plus 13 Jbeta primers). Data came from immunoSEQ multiplex PCR; TCRdb stores just in-frame clones and leaves some out. Among about 100,000 clones, around 80% were seen once, and the ten largest hold roughly 0.71%. The CDR3 runs to 15 residues. From germline, CDR1 is SQVTM and CDR2 ANQGSEA. Concerning this clone itself: Its antigen is still unknown. The junction departs from germline at one end; a sequencing error may be responsible.

Sequencing used PBMCs. The chain employs TRBV29-1 and TRBJ2-2, with TRBD1 matching over 7 bases. The receptor comes from a woman aged 55-70 years in good health and CMV-seronegative. CDR3 loop: CSVEDWDRNTGELFF. CDR3 DNA: TGCAGCGTCGAAGACTGGGACAGAAACACCGGGGAGCTGTTTTTT.